This T cell receptor beta chain was documented in a study of T cell responses to AZD1222 COVID-19 vaccine. To note about this clone: Its cognate antigen is unknown.

Study conclusions and caveats: Repertoire sampling occurred only after the peak T cell response. Donors were mostly white British, more females; clonal diversity possibly underestimated. Unmutated variant regions reportedly attract nearly half of all spike-specific TCRs.

Libraries were prepared by immunoSEQ multiplex PCR; TCRdb keeps only in-frame clonotypes and omits some of them. Of a few hundred thousand clones in the sample, 93% were seen once. This CDR3 is 15 amino acids long. Trimming at V came to 7 bases and at J to 2 bases, leaving 7 bases not matched to a gene. Germline V lookup: CDR1 MDHEN, CDR2 SYDVKM. The chain uses TRBV28 and TRBJ2-5; 10 nucleotides line up with TRBD1. Material: peripheral blood, obtained on day 0 of AZD1222 vaccination. This clonotype originated in an adult in good health. The CDR3 spells CASKPGQGNQETQYF. The CDR3 nucleotides are TGTGCCAGCAAGCCGGGACAGGGGAATCAAGAGACCCAGTACTTC. The complete variable domain, with remaining parts taken from reference TRBV28 and TRBJ2-5, reads DVKVTQSSRYLVKRTGEKVFLECVQDMDHENMFWYRQDPGLGLRLIYFSYDVKMKEKGDIPEGYSVSREKKERFSLILESASTNQTSMYLCASKPGQGNQETQYFGPGTRLLVL.